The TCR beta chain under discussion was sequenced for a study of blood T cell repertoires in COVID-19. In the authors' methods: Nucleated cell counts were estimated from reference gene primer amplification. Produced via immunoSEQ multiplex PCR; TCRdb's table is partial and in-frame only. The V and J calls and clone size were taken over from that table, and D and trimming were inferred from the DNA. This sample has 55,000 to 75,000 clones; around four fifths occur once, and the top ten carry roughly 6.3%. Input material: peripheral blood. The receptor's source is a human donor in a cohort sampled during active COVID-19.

CDR3 region: CASSYPPGFDNSPLHF. The CDR3, as DNA: TGTGCCAGCAGTTACCCCCCCGGTTTCGATAATTCACCCCTCCACTTT. The chain carries TRBV6-6 and TRBJ1-6; D is uncertain. V lost 2 bases and J 5 bases, leaving 13 bases between the germline ends. Germline CDR1 reads MNHNY; CDR2 reads SVGAGI (reference sequence). The length of the CDR3 is 16 residues.